The entry below gives a single T cell receptor (beta chain) sequence along with its context. Its antigen is as yet unknown. Treatment denoted: roughly 11-day PBMC culture with coronavirus spike peptide pools or control peptides (ViraFEST assay). ViraFEST sequenced TCRs after peptide-pool expansion of antigen-specific T cells. The Oncomine TCR Beta short-read assay was what sequenced the DNA obtained from cultured CD4+ T cells. TCRdb fed the PCR reads into MiXCR, producing one record per CDR3 protein. The sample contains about 3,400 distinct CDR3 sequences, 16% of which appear only once. These data belong to a study of vaccination and CD4 T cells after COVID-19. The origin of this receptor is a human donor who had recovered from COVID-19. Sequencing used CD4+ T cells from blood, cultured in vitro.

CDR3 loop: CASRDRGSYEQYF. CDR3 coding DNA: TGTGCCAGTAGGGACAGGGGTTCCTACGAGCAGTACTTC. The gene calls are TRBV19 and TRBJ2-7; 9 nucleotides align to TRBD1. The V gene end was trimmed by 6 bases and the J gene end by 1 base; junction bases not matched to a gene: 1. The CDR3 totals 13 residues. Looked up from germline, CDR1 is LNHDA and CDR2 is SQIVND (reference sequence).